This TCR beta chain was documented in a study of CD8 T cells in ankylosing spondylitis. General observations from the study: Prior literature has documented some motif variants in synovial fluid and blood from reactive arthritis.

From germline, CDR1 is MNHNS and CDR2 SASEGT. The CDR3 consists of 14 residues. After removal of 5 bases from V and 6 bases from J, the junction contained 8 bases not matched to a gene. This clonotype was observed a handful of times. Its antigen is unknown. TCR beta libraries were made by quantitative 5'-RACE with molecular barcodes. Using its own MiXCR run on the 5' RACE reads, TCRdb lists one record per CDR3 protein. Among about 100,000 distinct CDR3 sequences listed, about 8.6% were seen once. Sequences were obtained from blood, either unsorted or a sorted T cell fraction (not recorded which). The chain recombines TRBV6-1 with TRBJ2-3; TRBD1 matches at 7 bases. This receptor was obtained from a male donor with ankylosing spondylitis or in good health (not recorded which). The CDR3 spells CASSRTGVVDTQYF. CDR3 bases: TGTGCCAGCAGTCGAACAGGGGTTGTGGATACGCAGTATTTT.